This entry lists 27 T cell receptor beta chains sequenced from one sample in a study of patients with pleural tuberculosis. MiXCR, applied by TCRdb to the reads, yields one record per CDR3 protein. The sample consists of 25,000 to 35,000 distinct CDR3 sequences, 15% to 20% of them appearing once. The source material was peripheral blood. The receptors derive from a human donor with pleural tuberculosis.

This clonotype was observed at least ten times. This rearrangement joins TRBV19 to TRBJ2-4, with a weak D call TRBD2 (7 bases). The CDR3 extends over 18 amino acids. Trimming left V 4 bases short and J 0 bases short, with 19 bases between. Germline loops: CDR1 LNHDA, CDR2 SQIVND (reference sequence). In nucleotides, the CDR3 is TGTGCCAGTAGTAGCCTCCAAGGGGGGGACCTAGCCAAAAACATTCAGTACTTC. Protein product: CASSSLQGGDLAKNIQYF.

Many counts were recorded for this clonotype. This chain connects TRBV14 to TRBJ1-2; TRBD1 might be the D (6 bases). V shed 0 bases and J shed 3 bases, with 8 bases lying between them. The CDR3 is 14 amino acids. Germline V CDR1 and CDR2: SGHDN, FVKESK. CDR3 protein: CASSQDRGDYGYTF. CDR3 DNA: TGTGCCAGCAGCCAAGACAGGGGAGACTATGGCTACACCTTC. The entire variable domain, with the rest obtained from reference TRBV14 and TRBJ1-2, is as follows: EAGVTQFPSHSVIEKGQTVTLRCDPISGHDNLYWYRRVMGKEIKFLLHFVKESKQDESGMPNNRFLAERTGGTYSTLKVQPAELEDSGVYFCASSQDRGDYGYTFGSGTRLTVV.

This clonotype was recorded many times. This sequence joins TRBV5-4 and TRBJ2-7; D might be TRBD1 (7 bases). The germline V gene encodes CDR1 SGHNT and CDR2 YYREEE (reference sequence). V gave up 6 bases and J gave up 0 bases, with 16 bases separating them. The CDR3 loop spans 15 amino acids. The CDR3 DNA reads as TGTGCCAGCACCCACGGAGGGGGCAGCTCCTACGAGCAGTACTTC. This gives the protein CASTHGGGSSYEQYF.

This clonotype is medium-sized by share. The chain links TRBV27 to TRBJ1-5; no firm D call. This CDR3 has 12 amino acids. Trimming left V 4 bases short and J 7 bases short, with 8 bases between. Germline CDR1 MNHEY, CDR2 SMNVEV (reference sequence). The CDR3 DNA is TGTGCCAGCAGTTCGATCGGGCAGCCCCAGCATTTT. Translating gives CASSSIGQPQHF.

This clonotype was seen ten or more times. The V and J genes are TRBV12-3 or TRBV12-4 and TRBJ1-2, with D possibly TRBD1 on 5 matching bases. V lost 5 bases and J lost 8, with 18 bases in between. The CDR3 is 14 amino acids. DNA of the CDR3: TGTGCCAGCAGTCGCCCCCTAGGGGTGGGGGGCTACACCTTC. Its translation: CASSRPLGVGGYTF.

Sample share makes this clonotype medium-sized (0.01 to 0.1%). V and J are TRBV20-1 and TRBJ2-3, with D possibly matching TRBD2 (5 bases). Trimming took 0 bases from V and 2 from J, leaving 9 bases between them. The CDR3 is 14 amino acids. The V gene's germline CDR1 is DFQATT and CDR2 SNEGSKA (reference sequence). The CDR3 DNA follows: TGCAGTGCTAGAGATTTGGAGGTCACAGATACGCAGTATTTT. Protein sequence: CSARDLEVTDTQYF.

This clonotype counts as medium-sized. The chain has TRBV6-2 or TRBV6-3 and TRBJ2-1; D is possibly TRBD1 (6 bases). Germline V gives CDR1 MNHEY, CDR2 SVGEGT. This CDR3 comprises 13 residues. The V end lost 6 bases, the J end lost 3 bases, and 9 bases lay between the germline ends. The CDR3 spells CASSQGFYNEQFF. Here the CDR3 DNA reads TGTGCCAGCAGCCAGGGGTTCTACAATGAGCAGTTCTTC.

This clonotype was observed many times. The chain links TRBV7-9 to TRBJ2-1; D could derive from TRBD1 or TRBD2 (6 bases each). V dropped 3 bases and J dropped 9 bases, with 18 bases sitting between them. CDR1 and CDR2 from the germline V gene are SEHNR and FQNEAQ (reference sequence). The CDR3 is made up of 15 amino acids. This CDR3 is CASSLGTGTGGEQFF. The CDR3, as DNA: TGTGCCAGCAGCTTGGGAACAGGGACTGGGGGTGAGCAGTTCTTC.

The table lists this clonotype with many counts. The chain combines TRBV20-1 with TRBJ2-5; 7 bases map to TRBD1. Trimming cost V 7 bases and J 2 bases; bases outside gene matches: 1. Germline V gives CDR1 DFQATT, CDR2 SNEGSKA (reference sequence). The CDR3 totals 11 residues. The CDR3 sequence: CSGDSQETQYF. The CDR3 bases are TGCAGTGGGGACAGTCAAGAGACCCAGTACTTC.

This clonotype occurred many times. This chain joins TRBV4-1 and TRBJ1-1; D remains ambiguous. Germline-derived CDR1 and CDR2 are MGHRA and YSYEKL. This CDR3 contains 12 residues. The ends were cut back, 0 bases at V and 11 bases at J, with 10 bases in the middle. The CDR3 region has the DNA TGCGCCAGCAGCCAAGATGGAGGAGAGGCTTTCTTT. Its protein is CASSQDGGEAFF.

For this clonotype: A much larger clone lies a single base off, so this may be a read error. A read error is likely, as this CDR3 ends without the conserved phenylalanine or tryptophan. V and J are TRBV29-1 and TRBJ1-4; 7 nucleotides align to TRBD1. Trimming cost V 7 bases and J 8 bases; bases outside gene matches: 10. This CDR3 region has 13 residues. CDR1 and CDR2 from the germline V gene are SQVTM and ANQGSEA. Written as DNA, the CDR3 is TGCAGCGCTGGACAGGAACGAAACGAAAAACTGTTTTCT. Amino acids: CSAGQERNEKLFS.

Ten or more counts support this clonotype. The CDR3 bases are TGCGCCAGCAGCCAAGCGGGCGCTGAAGCTTTCTTT. The encoded protein is CASSQAGAEAFF. The rearrangement uses TRBV4-1 and TRBJ1-1; D gene unclear. This CDR3 is built from 12 residues. The germline CDR1 and CDR2 sequences are MGHRA and YSYEKL. V lost 1 base, J lost 6 bases, and 6 bases lay in between.

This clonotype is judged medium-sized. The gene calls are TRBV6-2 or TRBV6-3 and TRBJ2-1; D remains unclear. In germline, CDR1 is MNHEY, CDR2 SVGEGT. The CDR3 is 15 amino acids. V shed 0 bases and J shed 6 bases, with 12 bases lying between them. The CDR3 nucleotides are TGTGCCAGCAGTTACTCAAGATCGTGGCGCAATGAGCAGTTCTTC. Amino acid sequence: CASSYSRSWRNEQFF.

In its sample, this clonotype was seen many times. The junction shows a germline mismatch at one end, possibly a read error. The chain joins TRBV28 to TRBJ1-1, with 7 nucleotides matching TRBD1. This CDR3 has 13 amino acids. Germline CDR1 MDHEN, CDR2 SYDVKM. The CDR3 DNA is TGTGCCAGCAATTTACAGGGGTTAACTGAAGCTTTCTTT. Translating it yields CASNLQGLTEAFF.

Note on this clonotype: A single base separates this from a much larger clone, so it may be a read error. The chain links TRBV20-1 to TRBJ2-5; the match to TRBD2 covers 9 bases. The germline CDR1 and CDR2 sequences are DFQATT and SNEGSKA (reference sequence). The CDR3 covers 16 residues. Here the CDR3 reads CSAGDRAGGGGETQYF. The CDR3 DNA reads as TGCAGTGCTGGAGATCGAGCGGGGGGCGGGGGGGAGACCCAGTACTTC.

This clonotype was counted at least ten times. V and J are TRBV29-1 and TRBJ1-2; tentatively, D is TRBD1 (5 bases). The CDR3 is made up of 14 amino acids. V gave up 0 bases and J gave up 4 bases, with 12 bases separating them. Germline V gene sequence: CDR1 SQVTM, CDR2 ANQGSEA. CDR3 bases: TGCAGCGTTGAAGATCCGGGGGGTAGCTATGGCTACACCTTC. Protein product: CSVEDPGGSYGYTF.

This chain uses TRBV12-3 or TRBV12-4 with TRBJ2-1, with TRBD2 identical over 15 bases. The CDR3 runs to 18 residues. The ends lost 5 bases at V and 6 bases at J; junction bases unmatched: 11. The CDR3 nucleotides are TGTGCCAGCAGTCTACGCGGACTAGCGGGAGGGCCGGGCAATGAGCAGTTCTTC. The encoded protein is CASSLRGLAGGPGNEQFF.

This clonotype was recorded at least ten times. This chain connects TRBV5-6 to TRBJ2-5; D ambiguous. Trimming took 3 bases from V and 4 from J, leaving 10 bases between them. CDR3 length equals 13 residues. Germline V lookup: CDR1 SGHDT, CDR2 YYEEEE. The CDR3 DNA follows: TGTGCCAGCAGCTCTTCTTTTAGAGAGACCCAGTACTTC. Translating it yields CASSSSFRETQYF. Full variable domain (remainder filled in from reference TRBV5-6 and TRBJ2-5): DAGVTQSPTHLIKTRGQQVTLRCSPKSGHDTVSWYQQALGQGPQFIFQYYEEEERQRGNFPDRFSGHQFPNYSSELNVNALLLGDSALYLCASSSSFRETQYFGPGTRLLVL.

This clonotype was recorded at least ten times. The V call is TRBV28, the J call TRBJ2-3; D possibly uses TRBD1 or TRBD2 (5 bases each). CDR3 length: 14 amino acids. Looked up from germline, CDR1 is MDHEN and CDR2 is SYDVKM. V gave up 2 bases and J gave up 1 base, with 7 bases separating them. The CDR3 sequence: CASSLRGGTDTQYF. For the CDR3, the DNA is TGTGCCAGCAGTTTACGAGGGGGCACAGATACGCAGTATTTT.

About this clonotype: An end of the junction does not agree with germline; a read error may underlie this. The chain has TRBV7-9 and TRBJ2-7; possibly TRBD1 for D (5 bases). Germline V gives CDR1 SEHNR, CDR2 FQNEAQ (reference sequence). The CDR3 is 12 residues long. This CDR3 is CASSLDRYELYF. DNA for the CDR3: TGTGCCAGCAGCTTAGACAGGTACGAGCTGTACTTC.

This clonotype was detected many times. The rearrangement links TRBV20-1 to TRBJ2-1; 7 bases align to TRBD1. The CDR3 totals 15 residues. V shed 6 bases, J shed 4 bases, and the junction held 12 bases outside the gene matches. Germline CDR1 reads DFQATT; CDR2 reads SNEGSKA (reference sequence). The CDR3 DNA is TGCAGTGCAGACAAGACAGGGAGTCGTTACAATGAGCAGTTCTTC. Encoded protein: CSADKTGSRYNEQFF.

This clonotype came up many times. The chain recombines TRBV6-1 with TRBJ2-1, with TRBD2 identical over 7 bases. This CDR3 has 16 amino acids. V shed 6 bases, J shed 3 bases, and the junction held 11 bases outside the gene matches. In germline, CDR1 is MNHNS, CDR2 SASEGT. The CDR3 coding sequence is TGTGCCAGCAGCCCTAACCAGCGGGGTAACTACAATGAGCAGTTCTTC. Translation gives CASSPNQRGNYNEQFF.

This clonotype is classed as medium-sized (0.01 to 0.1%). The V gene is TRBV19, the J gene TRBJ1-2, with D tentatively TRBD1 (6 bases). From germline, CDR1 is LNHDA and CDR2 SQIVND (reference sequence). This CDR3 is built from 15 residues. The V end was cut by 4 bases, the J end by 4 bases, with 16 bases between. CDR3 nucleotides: TGTGCCAGTAGTAATCGGGACATCCACGGCTATGGCTACACCTTC. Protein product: CASSNRDIHGYGYTF.

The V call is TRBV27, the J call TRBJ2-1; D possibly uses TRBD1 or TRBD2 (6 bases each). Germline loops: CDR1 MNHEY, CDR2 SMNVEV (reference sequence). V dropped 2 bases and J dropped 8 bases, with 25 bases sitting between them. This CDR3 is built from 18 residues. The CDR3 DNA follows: TGTGCCAGCAGTTTAGGAGGTAGCTCCCGACTGGGGGGCGATGAGCAGTTCTTC. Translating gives CASSLGGSSRLGGDEQFF.

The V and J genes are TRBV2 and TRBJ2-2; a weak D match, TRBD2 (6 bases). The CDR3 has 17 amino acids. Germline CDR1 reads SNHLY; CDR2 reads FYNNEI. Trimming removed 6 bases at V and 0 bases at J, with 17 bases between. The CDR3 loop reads CASSETRDSANTGELFF. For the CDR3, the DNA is TGTGCCAGCAGCGAAACGAGGGACTCCGCGAACACCGGGGAGCTGTTTTTT. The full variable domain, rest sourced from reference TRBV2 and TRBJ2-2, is EPEVTQTPSHQVTQMGQEVILRCVPISNHLYFYWYRQILGQKVEFLVSFYNNEISEKSEIFDDQFSVERPDGSNFTLKIRSTKLEDSAMYFCASSETRDSANTGELFFGEGSRLTVL.

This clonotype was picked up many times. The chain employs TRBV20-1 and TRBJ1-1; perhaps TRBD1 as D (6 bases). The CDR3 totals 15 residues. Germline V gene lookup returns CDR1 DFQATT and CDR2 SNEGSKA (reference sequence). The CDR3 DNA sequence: TGCAGCGCCAGGGGCGGGTGGGACATGAACACTGAAGCTTTCTTT. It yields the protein CSARGGWDMNTEAFF.

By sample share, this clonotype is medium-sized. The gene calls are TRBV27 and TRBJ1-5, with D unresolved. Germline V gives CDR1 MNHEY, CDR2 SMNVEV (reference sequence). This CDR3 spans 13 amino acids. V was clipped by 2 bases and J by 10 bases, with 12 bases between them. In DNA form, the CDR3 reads TGTGCCAGCAGTTTAAATTACGGAAACCCCCAGCATTTT. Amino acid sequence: CASSLNYGNPQHF.